Included here is one T cell receptor beta chain sequence, with context. What it binds is not known. The data are from a study of beta chain features in type 1 diabetes. The V segment lost 1 base and the J segment 2 bases; nucleotides outside the gene matches: 4. The germline CDR1 and CDR2 sequences are SEHNR and FQNEAQ (reference sequence). The CDR3 has 15 amino acids. All of the isolated RNA was reverse transcribed, so expressed TCRB transcripts were sequenced. Approximately 3.6 million reads were obtained on average from naive, central memory and regulatory T cell samples. The repertoire was sequenced with immunoSEQ multiplex PCR; TCRdb's copy has only in-frame clones and lacks some. Of about 360,000 clones in the sample, over 9.5% were seen once. Findings and caveats of the study: TCRB CDR3s from Type 1 diabetes patients were moderately but significantly shorter in all four CD4+ subsets. Lower insertion and higher deletion counts appeared at VDJ junctions in type 1 diabetes patients.

Using CD45RO/CCR7/CD25/CD127/CD95/CD27, CD4+ naive, central memory, regulatory and stem cell-like memory cells were sorted. This TCR was sampled from a woman younger than 35 with type 1 diabetes. Sequenced input: naive CD4+ T cells from blood. The chain has TRBV7-9 and TRBJ2-5; 7 bases map to TRBD1. CDR3 sequence (DNA): TGTGCCAGCAGCTTAGGCGGCAGGGGGCAAGAGACCCAGTACTTC. Protein sequence: CASSLGGRGQETQYF.